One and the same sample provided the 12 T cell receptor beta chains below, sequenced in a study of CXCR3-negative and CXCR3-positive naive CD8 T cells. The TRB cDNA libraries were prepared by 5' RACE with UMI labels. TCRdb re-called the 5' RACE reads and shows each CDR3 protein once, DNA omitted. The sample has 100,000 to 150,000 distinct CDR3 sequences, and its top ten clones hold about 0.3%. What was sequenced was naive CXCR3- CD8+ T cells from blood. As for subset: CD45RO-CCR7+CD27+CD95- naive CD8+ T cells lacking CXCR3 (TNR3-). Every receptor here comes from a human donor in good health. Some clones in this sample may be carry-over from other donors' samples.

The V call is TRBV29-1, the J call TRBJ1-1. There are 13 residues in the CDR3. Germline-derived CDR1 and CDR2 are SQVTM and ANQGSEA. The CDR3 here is CSVRIPGGTEAFF.

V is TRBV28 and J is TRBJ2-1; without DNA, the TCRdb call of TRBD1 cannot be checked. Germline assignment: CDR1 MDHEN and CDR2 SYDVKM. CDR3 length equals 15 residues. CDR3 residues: CASSTQGSLYNEQFF.

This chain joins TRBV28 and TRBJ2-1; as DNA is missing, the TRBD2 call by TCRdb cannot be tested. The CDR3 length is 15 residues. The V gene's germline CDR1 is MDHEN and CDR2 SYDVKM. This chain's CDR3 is CASRRTSGPYNEQFF.

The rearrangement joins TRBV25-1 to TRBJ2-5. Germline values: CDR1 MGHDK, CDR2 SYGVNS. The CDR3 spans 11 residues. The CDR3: CASSGQETQYF. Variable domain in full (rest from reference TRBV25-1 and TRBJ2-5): EADIYQTPRYLVIGTGKKITLECSQTMGHDKMYWYQQDPGMELHLIHYSYGVNSTEKGDLSSESTVSRIRTEHFPLTLESARPSHTSQYLCASSGQETQYFGPGTRLLVL.

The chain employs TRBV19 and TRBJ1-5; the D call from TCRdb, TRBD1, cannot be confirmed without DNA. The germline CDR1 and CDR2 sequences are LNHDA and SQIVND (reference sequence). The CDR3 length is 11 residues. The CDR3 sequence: CASSIGPLEHF.

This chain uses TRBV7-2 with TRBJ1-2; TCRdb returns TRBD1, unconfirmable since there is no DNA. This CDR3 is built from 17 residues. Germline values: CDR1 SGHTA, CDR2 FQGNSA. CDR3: CASSIGPGDPSSYGYTF.

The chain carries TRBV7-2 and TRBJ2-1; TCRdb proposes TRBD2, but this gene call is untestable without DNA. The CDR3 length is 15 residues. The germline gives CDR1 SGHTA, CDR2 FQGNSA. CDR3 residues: CASSSTSGGVNEQFF.

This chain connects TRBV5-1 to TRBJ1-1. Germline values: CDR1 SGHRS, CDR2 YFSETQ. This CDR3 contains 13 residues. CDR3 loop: CASTYEGNTEAFF.

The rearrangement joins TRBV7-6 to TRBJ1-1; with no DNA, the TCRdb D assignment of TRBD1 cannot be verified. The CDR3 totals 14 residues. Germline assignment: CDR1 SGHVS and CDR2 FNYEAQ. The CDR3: CASSPGFVGTEAFF.

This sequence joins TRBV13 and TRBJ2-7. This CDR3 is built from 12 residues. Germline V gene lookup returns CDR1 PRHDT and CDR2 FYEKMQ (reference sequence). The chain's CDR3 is CASSESSYEQYF.

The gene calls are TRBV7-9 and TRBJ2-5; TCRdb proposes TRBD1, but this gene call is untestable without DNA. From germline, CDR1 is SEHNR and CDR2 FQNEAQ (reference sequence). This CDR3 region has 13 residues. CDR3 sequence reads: CASWGQAPETQYF.

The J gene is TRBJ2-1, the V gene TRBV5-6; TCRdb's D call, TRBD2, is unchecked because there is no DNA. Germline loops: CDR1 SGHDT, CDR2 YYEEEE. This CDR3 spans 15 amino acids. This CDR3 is CASSREEVTYNEQFF.